This T cell receptor (beta chain) emerged from a study of blood T cell repertoires in COVID-19. Study as a whole: Some COVID-19 samples were acute and others convalescent; all came from the United States, Italy and Spain. Sample material is recorded as cDNA or gDNA derived from T cells, B-cell-depleted T cells, or PBMCs.

The V and J ends lost 4 bases and 6 bases, in that order; junction bases with no gene match: 11. Germline V gene sequence: CDR1 GTSNPN, CDR2 SVGIG (reference sequence). This CDR3 is 14 amino acids long. Authors' processing steps: By means of reference gene primer amplification, nucleated cell counts were estimated. Using immunoSEQ multiplex PCR, the repertoire was profiled, and TCRdb retains in-frame clones only, with some absent. Clone size and V and J calls were adopted from that table, with D and trimming inferred from the DNA. The sample comprises 85,000 to 100,000 clones, about 82% of which are singletons, and under 15% rests with the top ten.

The rearrangement links TRBV30 to TRBJ2-7; TRBD1 agrees at 8 bases. The source is a woman aged 60-75 years in a cohort sampled during active or convalescent COVID-19. The sample taken for sequencing was peripheral blood. CDR3 sequence (DNA): TGTGCCTGGACCGGACAGGGAAAAGGGGCCGAGCAGTACTTC. It encodes CAWTGQGKGAEQYF.